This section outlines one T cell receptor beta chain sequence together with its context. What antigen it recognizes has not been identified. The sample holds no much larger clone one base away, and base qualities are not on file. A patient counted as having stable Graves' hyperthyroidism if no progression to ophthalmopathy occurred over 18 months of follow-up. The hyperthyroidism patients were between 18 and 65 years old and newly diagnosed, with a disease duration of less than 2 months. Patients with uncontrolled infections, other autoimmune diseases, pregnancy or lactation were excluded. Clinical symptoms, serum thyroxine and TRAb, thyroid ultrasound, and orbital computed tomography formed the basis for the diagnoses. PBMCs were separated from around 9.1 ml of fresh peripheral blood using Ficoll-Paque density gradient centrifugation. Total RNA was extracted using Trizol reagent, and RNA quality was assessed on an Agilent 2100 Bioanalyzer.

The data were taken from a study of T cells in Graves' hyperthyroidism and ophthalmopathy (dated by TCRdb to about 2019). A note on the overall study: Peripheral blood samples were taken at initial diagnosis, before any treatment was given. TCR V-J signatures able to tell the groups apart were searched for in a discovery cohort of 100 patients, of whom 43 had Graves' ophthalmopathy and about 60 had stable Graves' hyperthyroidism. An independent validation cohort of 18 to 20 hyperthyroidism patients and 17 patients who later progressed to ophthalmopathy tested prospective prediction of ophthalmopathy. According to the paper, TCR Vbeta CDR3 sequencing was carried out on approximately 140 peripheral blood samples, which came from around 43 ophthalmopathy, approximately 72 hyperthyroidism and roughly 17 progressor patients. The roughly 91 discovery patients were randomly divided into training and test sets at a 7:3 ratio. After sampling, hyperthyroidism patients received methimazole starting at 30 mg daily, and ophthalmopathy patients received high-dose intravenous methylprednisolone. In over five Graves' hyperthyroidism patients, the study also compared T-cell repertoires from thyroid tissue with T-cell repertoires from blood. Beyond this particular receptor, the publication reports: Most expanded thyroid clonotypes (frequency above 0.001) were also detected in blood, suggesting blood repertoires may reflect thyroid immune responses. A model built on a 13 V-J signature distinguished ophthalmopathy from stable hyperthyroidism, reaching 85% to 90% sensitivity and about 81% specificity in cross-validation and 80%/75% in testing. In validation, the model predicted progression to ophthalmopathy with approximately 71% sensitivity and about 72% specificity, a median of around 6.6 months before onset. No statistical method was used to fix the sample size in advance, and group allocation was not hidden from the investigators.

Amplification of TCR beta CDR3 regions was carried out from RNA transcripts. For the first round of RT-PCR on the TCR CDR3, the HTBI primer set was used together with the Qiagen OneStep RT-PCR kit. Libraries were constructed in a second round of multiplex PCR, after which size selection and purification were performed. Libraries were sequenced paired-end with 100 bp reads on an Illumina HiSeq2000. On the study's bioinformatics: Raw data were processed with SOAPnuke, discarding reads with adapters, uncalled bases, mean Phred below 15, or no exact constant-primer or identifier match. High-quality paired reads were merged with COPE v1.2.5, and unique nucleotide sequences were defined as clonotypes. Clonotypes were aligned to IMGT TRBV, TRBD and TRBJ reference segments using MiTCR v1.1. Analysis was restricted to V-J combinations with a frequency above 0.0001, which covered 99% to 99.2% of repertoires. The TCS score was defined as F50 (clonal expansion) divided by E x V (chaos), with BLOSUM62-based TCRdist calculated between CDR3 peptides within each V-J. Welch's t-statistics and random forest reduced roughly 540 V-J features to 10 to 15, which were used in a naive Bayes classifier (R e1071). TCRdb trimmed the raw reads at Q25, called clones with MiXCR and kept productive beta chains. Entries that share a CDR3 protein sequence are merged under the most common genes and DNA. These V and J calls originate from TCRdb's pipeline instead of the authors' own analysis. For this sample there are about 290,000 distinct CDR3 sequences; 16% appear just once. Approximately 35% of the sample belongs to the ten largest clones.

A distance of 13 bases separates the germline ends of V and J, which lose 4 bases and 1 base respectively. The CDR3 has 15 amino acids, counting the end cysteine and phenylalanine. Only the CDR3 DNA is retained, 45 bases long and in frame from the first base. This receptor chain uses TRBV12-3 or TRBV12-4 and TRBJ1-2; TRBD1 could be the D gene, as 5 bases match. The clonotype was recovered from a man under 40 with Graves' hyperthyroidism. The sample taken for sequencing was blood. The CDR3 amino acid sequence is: CASSSPGGGNYGYTF. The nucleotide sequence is TGTGCCAGCAGTTCCCCCGGCGGGGGTAACTATGGCTACACCTTC.